This TCR beta chain is drawn from a study of blood T cell repertoires in COVID-19 (dated by TCRdb to the early 2020s). For context, the study as a whole: Samples from collaborators originated in the United States, Italy and Spain and spanned both the acute and convalescent phases of COVID-19. The prospective study material was composed of cDNA or gDNA derived from T cells, B-cell-depleted T cells, or PBMCs. Subjects who had been exposed to COVID-19, were actively infected with it, or had recovered from it provided the deeply sampled blood TCRbeta repertoires that made up the dataset. The repertoires were released in a freely available public database intended as a resource for research on the immune response to SARS-CoV-2. The samples were drawn from two sources: the first 160 participants of the ongoing ImmuneRACE study, and 1,000 to 1,500 subjects contributed by 6 global collaborators. Nearly every sample came with metadata listing a de-identified subject ID, COVID-19 status, age in years and sex. Where available, HLA class I and class II types were obtained from metadata supplied by the sample provider rather than from assay-based typing. The full study reports these points: Clinical and demographic metadata were provided uncurated, with the amount varying by source and participant.

TCRbeta CDR3 regions were amplified from genomic DNA by means of the immunoSEQ Assay, a bias-controlled multiplex PCR. Per the source publication's procedure: The number of nucleated cells in each sample was estimated by amplification of reference gene primers within the assay. Sequence reads were collapsed and filtered to measure the absolute abundance of every unique TCRbeta CDR3 rearrangement. For each sample, productive Simpson clonality was calculated by taking the square root of Simpson's diversity index across productive rearrangements. Drawn from immuneACCESS, this table holds only the in-frame rearrangements with V and J called that TCRdb kept. Clones are partly lost; checked studies trace under half to an unresolved V gene and leave the rest unexplained. The V and J calls and clone size were taken over from that table, and D and trimming were inferred from the DNA. Recorded for this sample are fewer than 350,000 clones; approximately 90% of them occurred a single time. The ten largest clones capture 2.5% to 3% of the sample.

Comment on this clone: The antigen it binds to is not known. Base qualities were left out, and no much larger clone turns up one base away.

Participants in the prospective study were enrolled through a virtual design, were aged about 18 to 90 years, and lived in under 25 United States geographic areas. To assign participants to cohorts, the prospective study relied on clinical history that participants themselves reported in a screening survey and a study questionnaire. Exposed participants had been in contact, within 2 weeks of entering the study, with a person who had a PCR-confirmed or clinician-diagnosed case of COVID-19. In the prospective study, mobile phlebotomists collected whole blood, serum and a nasopharyngeal or oropharyngeal swab from each participant. Prospective study participants could optionally give additional blood draws and questionnaires over an approximately two-month period. Before DNA extraction, blood samples from the prospective study were shipped at room temperature or frozen. The CDR3 measures 15 amino acids from cysteine to phenylalanine. The retained sequence is limited to the CDR3, 45 bases, with the frame set at the first base. V is trimmed back by 2 bases and J by 6 bases, and the junction contains 9 bases that no gene match accounts for.

This receptor chain uses TRBV6-7 and TRBJ2-5; TRBD1 aligns with 7 central bases. TRBV6-7 is classed as an ORF, of uncertain function. The receptor's source is a man aged 35-49 years who had been exposed to COVID-19. The specimen was PBMCs or T cells enriched from blood (not recorded which). The CDR3 here reads CASSYRTGTDKTQYF. The base sequence is TGTGCCAGCAGTTACAGAACCGGGACAGACAAGACCCAGTACTTC.